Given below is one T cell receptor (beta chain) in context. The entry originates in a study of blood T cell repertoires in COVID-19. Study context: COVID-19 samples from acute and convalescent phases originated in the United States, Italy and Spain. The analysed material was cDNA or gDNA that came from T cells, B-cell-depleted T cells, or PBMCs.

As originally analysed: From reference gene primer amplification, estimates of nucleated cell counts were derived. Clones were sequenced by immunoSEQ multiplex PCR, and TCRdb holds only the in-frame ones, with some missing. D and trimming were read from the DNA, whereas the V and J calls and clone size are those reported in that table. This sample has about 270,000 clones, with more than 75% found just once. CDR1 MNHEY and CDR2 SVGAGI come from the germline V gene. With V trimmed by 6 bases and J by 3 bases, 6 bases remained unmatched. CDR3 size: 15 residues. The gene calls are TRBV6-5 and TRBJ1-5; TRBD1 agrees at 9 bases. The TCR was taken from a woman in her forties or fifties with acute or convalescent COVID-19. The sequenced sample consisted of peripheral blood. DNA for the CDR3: TGTGCCAGCAGAAACCGGGACAGGGACAATCAGCCCCAGCATTTT. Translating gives CASRNRDRDNQPQHF.